The 9 T cell receptor beta chains below were found in one sample sequenced in a study of identical twins. TCRdb passed the 5' RACE reads through MiXCR, listing each CDR3 protein once. The table lists roughly 220,000 distinct CDR3 sequences, approximately 5.9% of them singletons. The sample was also reused in another study, on T cells expressing NK-cell markers.

The sequenced sample was CD8+ T cells sorted from blood. The receptors shown here come from a woman younger than 35 in good health.

V usage is TRBV24-1 and J usage is TRBJ2-1; D not resolved. The germline V gene encodes CDR1 KGHDR and CDR2 SFDVKD. V was pared by 9 bases and J by 9 bases, with 11 bases between. The CDR3 sequence is 11 residues long. CDR3 nucleotides: TGTGCCACCGGGTCGGGCAGTGAGCAGTTCTTC. Translated: CATGSGSEQFF.

V and J are TRBV7-9 and TRBJ1-2, with 7 bases aligning to TRBD1. The CDR3 contains 14 residues. After removal of 4 bases from V and 4 bases from J, the junction contained 6 bases not matched to a gene. The germline gives CDR1 SEHNR, CDR2 FQNEAQ (reference sequence). DNA for the CDR3: TGTGCCAGCAGCTCGGGGGACAGACGCTATGGCTACACCTTC. Translating gives CASSSGDRRYGYTF.

This clonotype came up a few times. This chain connects TRBV7-6 to TRBJ2-1; TRBD2 matches 12 bases. This CDR3 contains 19 residues. In germline, CDR1 is SGHVS, CDR2 FNYEAQ. V lost 5 bases to trimming and J lost 0 bases; unmatched junction nucleotides: 11. CDR3: CASSGRLAGAPSSYNEQFF. DNA for the CDR3: TGTGCCAGCAGCGGAAGACTAGCGGGAGCTCCCAGCTCCTACAATGAGCAGTTCTTC.

The chain combines TRBV10-1 with TRBJ2-1; 11 nucleotides align to TRBD2. V gave up 6 bases and J gave up 5 bases; unmatched junction bases: 6. Looked up from germline, CDR1 is WNHNN and CDR2 is SYGVQD (reference sequence). The CDR3 loop spans 15 amino acids. The CDR3 is CASRSGLAVNNEQFF. The CDR3 bases are TGCGCCAGCAGATCGGGACTAGCGGTAAACAATGAGCAGTTCTTC.

This clonotype has at least ten counts. Written as DNA, the CDR3 is TGCAGTGCCTCGAACTATGGCTACACCTTC. Translated, it gives CSASNYGYTF. The chain uses TRBV20-1 and TRBJ1-2; D uncertain. Germline V gives CDR1 DFQATT, CDR2 SNEGSKA (reference sequence). The CDR3 runs to 10 residues. Trimming left V 6 bases short and J 2 bases short, with 4 bases between.

This clonotype was seen at least ten times. V gene TRBV5-1 combines with J gene TRBJ2-1, with D possibly being TRBD1 (5 bases). Trimming pared 0 bases from V and 6 bases from J, leaving 16 bases between. Per germline, CDR1 SGHRS and CDR2 YFSETQ. This CDR3 contains 16 residues. The CDR3 loop is CASSLVWGLSANEQFF. In nucleotides, the CDR3 is TGCGCCAGCAGCTTGGTATGGGGCCTCTCGGCCAATGAGCAGTTCTTC.

The chain has TRBV5-1 and TRBJ1-2; 8 positions agree with TRBD1. Germline V gene lookup returns CDR1 SGHRS and CDR2 YFSETQ. Losses at the gene ends were 4 bases for V and 5 bases for J; bases not matched to a gene: 10. The CDR3 has 15 residues. In DNA form, the CDR3 reads TGCGCCAGCAGCACGAGACAGGGGTCCAAATATGGCTACACCTTC. Translating it yields CASSTRQGSKYGYTF.

This clonotype was recorded a few times. The chain links TRBV11-1 to TRBJ2-1, with D perhaps being TRBD1 or TRBD2 (5 bases each). Germline V gene lookup returns CDR1 SGHAT and CDR2 FQDESV (reference sequence). The CDR3 is 19 residues long. Trimming shortened V by 0 bases and J by 1 base, and 19 bases separated the two germline ends. CDR3 DNA: TGTGCCAGCAGCTTAGCGGATGGGGAGTTAGAGGGGTCCTACAATGAGCAGTTCTTC. Residues: CASSLADGELEGSYNEQFF. Filled out from reference TRBV11-1 and TRBJ2-1, the complete variable domain reads EAEVAQSPRYKITEKSQAVAFWCDPISGHATLYWYRQILGQGPELLVQFQDESVVDDSQLPKDRFSAERLKGVDSTLKIQPAELGDSAMYLCASSLADGELEGSYNEQFFGPGTRLTVL.

This clonotype was observed a handful of times. The genes are TRBV27 and TRBJ2-7; D remains ambiguous. The CDR3 is 14 residues long. From germline, CDR1 is MNHEY and CDR2 SMNVEV (reference sequence). Trimming cost V 1 base and J 1 base, with 8 bases left between them. In nucleotides, the CDR3 is TGTGCCAGCAGTTTATATGCAGGTTCCTACGAGCAGTACTTC. Its protein product is CASSLYAGSYEQYF.